This T cell receptor (beta chain) was found in a study of a mutant IDH1 vaccine in newly diagnosed glioma. Looking at the study overall: The study started vaccination 4-6 weeks after radiotherapy alone, or with temozolomide cycles. Patients' prior therapy spanned radiotherapy, temozolomide, or both; most underwent both. Whole-study results and caveats: Whatever changes occurred in top peripheral T cell clonotypes seemed unrelated to pseudoprogression.

Time point described: week 23, last vaccination. Topical imiquimod accompanied each vaccine dose, which consisted of 300 ug of mutant IDH1 20-mer peptide. Profiled with immunoSEQ multiplex PCR; TCRdb holds only in-frame clones, not every one. The data contain around 60,000 clones, 80% to 90% of them singletons. The CDR3 totals 15 residues. Per germline, CDR1 SNHLY and CDR2 FYNNEI. Trimming removed 1 base from V and 2 bases from J; junction bases left unmatched: 2. Worth noting for this clone: Its specificity is not known.

The TCR sequence derives from a man aged 30-40 years with glioma. The chain uses TRBV2 and TRBJ2-3, with 8 positions matching TRBD1. The sample here was PBMCs, taken from a glioma patient whose treatment included an IDH1 peptide vaccine. CDR3 bases: TGTGCCAGCAGTGAAGAGACAGGGGCCACAGATACGCAGTATTTT. It translates to CASSEETGATDTQYF.